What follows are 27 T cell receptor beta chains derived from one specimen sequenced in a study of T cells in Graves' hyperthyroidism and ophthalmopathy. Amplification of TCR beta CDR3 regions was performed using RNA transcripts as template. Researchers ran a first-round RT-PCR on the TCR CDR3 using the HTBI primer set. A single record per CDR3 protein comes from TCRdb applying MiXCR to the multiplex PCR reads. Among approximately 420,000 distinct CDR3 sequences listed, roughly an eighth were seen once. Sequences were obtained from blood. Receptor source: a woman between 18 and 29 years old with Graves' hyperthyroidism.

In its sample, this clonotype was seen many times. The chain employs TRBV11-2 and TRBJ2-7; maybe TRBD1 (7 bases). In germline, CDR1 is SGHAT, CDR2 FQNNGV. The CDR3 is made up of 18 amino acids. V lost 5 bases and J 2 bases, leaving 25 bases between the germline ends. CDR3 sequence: CASSPAGQGRQGAYEQYF. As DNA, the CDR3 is TGTGCCAGCAGCCCCGCGGGGCAGGGAAGGCAGGGGGCCTACGAGCAGTACTTC.

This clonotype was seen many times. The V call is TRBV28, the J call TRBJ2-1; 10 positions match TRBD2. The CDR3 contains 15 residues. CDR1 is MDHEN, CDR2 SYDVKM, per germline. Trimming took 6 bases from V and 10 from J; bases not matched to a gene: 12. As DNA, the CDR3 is TGTGCCAGCAGCCTTAGCGGGAGGCCCATGAGAGAGCAGTTCTTC. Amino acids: CASSLSGRPMREQFF.

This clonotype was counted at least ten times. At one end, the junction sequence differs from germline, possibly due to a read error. The CDR3 DNA sequence: TGTGCCAGCAGTTCACCGGGACTAGAGGAGACCCAGTACTTC. It yields the protein CASSSPGLEETQYF. J is TRBJ2-5 and V is TRBV5-1, with 8 bases that match TRBD2. This CDR3 region has 14 residues. Germline CDR1 is SGHRS and CDR2 is YFSETQ. The complete variable domain, with remaining parts taken from reference TRBV5-1 and TRBJ2-5, reads KAGVTQTPRYLIKTRGQQVTLSCSPISGHRSVSWYQQTPGQGLQFLFEYFSETQRNKGNFPGRFSGRQFSNSRSEMNVSTLELGDSALYLCASSSPGLEETQYFGPGTRLLVL.

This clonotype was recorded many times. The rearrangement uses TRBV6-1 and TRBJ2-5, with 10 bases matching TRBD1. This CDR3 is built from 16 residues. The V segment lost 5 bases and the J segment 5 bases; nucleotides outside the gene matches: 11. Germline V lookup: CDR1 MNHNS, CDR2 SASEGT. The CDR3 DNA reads TGTGCCAGCAGTAACTCCCCCGGGACAGGGGTCGAGACCCAGTACTTC. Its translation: CASSNSPGTGVETQYF.

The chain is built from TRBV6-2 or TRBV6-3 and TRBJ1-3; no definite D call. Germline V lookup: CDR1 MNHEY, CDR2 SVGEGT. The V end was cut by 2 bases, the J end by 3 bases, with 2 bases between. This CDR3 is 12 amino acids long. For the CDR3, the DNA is TGTGCCAGCAGTTACGTTGGAAACACCATATATTTT. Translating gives CASSYVGNTIYF.

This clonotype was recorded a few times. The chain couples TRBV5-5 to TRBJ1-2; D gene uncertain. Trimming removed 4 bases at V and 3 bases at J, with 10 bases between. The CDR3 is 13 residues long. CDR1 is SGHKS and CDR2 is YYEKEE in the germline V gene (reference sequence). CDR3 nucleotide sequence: TGTGCCAGCAGCGTCGACGGCGACTATGGCTACACCTTC. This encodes CASSVDGDYGYTF.

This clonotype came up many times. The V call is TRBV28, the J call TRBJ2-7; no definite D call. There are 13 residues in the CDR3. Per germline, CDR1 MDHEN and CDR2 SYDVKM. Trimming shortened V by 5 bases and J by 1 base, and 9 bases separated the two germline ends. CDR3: CASSAALSYEQYF. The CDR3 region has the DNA TGTGCCAGCAGTGCAGCACTATCCTACGAGCAGTACTTC.

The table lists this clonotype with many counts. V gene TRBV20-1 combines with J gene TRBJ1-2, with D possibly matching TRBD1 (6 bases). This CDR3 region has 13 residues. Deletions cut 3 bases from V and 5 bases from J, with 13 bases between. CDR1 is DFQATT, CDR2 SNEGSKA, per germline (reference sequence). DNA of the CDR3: TGCAGTGCTAGGTGGGAAAGGGGGTATGGCTACACCTTC. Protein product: CSARWERGYGYTF.

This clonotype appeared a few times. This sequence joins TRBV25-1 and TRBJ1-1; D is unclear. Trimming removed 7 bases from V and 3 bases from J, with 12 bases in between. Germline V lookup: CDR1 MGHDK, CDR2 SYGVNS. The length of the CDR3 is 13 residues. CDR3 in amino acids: CASKRRFDTEAFF. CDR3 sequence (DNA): TGTGCCAGCAAACGCAGGTTTGACACTGAAGCTTTCTTT.

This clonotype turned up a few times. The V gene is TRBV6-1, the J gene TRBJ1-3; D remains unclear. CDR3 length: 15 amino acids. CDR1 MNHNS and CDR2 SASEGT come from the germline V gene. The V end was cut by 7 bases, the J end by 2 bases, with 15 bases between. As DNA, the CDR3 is TGTGCCAGCACTAAAAGTTGGGGTACTGGAAACACCATATATTTT. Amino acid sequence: CASTKSWGTGNTIYF.

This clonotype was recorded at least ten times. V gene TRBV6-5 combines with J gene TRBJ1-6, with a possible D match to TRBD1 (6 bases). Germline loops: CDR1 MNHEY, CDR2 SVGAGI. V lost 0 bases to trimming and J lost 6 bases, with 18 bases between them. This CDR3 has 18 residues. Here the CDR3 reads CASSYSLQGAVPNSPLHF. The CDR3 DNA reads TGTGCCAGCAGTTACTCATTACAGGGCGCGGTTCCTAATTCACCCCTCCACTTT.

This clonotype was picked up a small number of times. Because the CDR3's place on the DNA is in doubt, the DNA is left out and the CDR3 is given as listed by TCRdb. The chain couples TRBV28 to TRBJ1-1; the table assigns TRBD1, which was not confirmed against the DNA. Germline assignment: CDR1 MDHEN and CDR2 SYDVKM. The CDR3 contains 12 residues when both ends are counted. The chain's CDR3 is CASSFGTGSMVF.

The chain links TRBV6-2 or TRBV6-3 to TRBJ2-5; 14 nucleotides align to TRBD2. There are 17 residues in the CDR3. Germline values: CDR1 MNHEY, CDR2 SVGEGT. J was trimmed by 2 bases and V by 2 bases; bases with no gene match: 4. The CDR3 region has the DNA TGTGCCAGCAGTTACATAGGACTAGCGGGAGGACAAGAGACCCAGTACTTC. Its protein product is CASSYIGLAGGQETQYF.

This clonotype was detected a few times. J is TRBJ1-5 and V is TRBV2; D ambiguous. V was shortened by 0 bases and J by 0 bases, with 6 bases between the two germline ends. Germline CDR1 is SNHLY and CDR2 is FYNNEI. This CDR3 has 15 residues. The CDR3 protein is CASSEARYSNQPQHF. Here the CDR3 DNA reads TGTGCCAGCAGTGAAGCCAGGTATAGCAATCAGCCCCAGCATTTT.

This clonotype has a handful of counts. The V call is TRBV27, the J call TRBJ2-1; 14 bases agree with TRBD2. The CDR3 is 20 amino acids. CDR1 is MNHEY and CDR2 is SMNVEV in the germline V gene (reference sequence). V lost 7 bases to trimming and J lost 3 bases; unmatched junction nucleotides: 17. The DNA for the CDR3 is TGTGCCAGCACCTTTCATTGGACTAGCGGGAGGAGTTTTAACTACAATGAGCAGTTCTTC. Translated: CASTFHWTSGRSFNYNEQFF.

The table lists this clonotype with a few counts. As DNA, the CDR3 is TGTGCCAGCAGCGAACACACAGGGAGCTCCTACGAGCAGTACTTC. Translating it yields CASSEHTGSSYEQYF. V is TRBV9 and J is TRBJ2-7, with TRBD1 as a possible D gene (6 bases). Germline lookup yields CDR1 SGDLS and CDR2 YYNGEE. This CDR3 has 15 residues. Trimming removed 3 bases from V and 0 bases from J, with 13 bases in between.

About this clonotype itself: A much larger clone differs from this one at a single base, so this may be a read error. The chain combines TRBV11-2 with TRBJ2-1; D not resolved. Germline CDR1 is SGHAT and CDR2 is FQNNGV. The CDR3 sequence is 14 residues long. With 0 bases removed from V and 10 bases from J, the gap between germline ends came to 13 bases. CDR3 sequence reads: CASSLDRKTYEQFF. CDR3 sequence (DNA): TGTGCCAGCAGCTTAGACCGGAAAACCTACGAGCAGTTCTTC.

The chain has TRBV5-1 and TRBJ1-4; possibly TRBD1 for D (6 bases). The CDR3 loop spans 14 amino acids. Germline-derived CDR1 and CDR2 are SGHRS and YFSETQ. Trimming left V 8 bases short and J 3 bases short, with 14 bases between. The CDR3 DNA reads TGCGCCAGTCGGCCCGGGGGCCCTAATGAAAAACTGTTTTTT. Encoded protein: CASRPGGPNEKLFF.

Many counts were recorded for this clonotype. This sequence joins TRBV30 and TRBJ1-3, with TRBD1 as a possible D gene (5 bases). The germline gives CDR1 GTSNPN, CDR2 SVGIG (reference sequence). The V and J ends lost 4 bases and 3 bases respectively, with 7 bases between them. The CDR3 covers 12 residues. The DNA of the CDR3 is TGTGCCTGGAACCAGGGTGGAAACACCATATATTTT. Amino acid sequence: CAWNQGGNTIYF.

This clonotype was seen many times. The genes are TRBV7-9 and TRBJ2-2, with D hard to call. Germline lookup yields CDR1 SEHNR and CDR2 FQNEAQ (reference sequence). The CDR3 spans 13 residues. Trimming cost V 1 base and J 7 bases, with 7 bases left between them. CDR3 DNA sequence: TGTGCCAGCAGCTTAGGAGCCGACGGGGAGCTGTTTTTT. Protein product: CASSLGADGELFF.

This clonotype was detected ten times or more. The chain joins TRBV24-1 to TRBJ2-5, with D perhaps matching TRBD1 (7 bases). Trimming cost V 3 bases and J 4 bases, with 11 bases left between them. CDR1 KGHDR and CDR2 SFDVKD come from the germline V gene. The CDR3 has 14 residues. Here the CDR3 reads CATSDHRGGETQYF. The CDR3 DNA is TGTGCCACCAGTGATCACAGGGGAGGAGAGACCCAGTACTTC.

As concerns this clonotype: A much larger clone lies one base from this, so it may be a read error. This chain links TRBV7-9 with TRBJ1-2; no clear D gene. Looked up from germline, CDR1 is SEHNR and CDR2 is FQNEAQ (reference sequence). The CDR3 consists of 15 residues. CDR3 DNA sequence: TGTGCCAGCAGCTCGGCCCCTCTCGCAAACTGTGGCTACACCTTC. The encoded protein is CASSSAPLANCGYTF.

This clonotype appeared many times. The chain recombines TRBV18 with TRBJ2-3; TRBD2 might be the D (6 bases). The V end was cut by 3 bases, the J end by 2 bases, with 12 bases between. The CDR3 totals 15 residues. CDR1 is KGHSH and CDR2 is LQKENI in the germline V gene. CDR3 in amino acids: CASSPFSGDTDTQYF. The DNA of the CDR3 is TGTGCCAGCTCACCGTTCTCGGGGGACACAGATACGCAGTATTTT.

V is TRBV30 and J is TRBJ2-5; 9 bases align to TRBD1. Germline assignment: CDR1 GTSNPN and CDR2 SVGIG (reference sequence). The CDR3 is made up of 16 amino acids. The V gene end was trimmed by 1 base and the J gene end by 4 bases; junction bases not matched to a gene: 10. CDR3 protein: CAWSGPRQGVGETQYF. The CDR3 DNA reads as TGTGCCTGGAGTGGTCCTCGACAGGGGGTGGGAGAGACCCAGTACTTC.

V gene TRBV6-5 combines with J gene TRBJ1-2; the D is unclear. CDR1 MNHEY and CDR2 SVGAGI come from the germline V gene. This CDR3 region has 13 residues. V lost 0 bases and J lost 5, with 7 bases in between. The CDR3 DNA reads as TGTGCCAGCAGTTACTCTGGGAGTTATGGCTACACCTTC. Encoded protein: CASSYSGSYGYTF.

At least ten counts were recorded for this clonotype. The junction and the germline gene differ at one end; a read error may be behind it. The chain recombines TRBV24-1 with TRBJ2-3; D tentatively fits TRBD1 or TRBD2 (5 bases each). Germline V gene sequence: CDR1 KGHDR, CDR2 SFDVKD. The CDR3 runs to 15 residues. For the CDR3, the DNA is TGTGCCACCAGTGAGCAGACAGCTAGCACAGATATGCAGTATTTT. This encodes CATSEQTASTDMQYF.

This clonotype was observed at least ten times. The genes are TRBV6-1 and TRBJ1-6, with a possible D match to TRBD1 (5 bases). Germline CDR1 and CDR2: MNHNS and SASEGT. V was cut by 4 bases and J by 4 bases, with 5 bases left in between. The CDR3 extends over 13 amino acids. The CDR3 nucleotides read TGTGCCAGCAGTGGGACATATAATTCACCCCTCCACTTT. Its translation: CASSGTYNSPLHF.